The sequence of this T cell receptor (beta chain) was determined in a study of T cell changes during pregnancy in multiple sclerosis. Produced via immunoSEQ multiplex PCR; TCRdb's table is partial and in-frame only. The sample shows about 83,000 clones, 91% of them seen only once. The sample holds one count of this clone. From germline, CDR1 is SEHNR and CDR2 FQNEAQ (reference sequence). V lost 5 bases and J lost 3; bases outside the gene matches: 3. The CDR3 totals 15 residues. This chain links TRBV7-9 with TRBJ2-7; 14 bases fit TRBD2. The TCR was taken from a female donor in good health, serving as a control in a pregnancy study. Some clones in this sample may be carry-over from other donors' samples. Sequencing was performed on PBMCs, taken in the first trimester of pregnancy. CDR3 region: CASSMGLAGVYEQYF. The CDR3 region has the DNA TGTGCCAGCAGCATGGGACTAGCGGGAGTCTACGAGCAGTACTTC.